This T cell receptor beta chain was identified in a study of OX40 agonist ivuxolimab in advanced cancers. Notes on this clone: No antigen is known for it.

Germline V gene data show CDR1 as MGHDK and CDR2 as SYGVNS. The CDR3 is 12 residues long. Deletions cut 5 bases from V and 6 bases from J, with 10 bases between. Findings of the study overall: Some nonresponders also had low normalized T-cell clonal expansion. Antigen specificity remained undetermined for the expanded peripheral T cells.

If patients had autoimmune disease history or systemic immunosuppression, they were excluded. The protocol was immunoSEQ multiplex PCR, while the TCRdb copy is restricted to in-frame clones and leaves out a portion. The profile shows 40,000 to 45,000 clones, over 80% of them singletons. The clonotype originates from an adult with an advanced solid tumor such as melanoma, head and neck, liver or kidney cancer. The sequencing used CD4+ or CD8+ T cells sorted from blood, collected in a trial of the OX40 agonist ivuxolimab. The V and J genes are TRBV25-1 and TRBJ1-2; maybe TRBD1 (5 bases). CDR3: CASSRGYDGYTF. CDR3 coding DNA: TGTGCCAGCAGTAGGGGCTACGATGGCTACACCTTC.